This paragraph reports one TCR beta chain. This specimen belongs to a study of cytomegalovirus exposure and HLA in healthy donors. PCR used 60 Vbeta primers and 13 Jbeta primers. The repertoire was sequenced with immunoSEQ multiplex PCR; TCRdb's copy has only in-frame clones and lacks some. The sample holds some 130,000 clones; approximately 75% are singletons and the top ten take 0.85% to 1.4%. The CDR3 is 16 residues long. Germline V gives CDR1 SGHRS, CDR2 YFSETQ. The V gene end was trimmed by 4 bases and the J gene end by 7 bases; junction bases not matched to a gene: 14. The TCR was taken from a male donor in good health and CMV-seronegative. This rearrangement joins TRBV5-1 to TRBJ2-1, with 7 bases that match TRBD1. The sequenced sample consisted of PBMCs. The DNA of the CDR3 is TGCGCCAGCAGCACCGGACAGGTCCTCACCGGGAATGAGCAGTTCTTC. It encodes CASSTGQVLTGNEQFF.